What follows are 25 T cell receptor beta chains derived from one specimen sequenced in a study of shared clonotypes between healthy human individuals. Sequencing was performed with immunoSEQ multiplex PCR; in TCRdb, only in-frame clones are kept and a portion is missing. The sample lists millions of clones; around 90% were seen once. Sequencing was performed on naive CD4+ T cells sorted from blood. Specified subset: CD45RA+ positively selected. The receptors derive from a young man in good health.

The J gene is TRBJ2-7, the V gene TRBV7-2; TRBD2 matches at 8 bases. Germline lookup yields CDR1 SGHTA and CDR2 FQGNSA. The CDR3 loop spans 15 amino acids. The V segment lost 5 bases and the J segment 2 bases; nucleotides outside the gene matches: 8. CDR3 DNA sequence: TGTGCCAGCAGCCTCCAGCCGGGACTAGCCTACGAGCAGTACTTC. Protein: CASSLQPGLAYEQYF.

As concerns this clone: Other nucleotide sequences in the sample specify the same CDR3. The chain employs TRBV7-2 and TRBJ1-1; D uncertain. Germline assignment: CDR1 SGHTA and CDR2 FQGNSA. The CDR3 is made up of 14 amino acids. The V end lost 5 bases, the J end lost 1 base, and 11 bases lay between the germline ends. The CDR3 DNA reads TGTGCCAGCAGCCCACGGACGGGGAACACTGAAGCTTTCTTT. It is translated as CASSPRTGNTEAFF. Full variable domain (remainder filled in from reference TRBV7-2 and TRBJ1-1): GAGVSQSPSNKVTEKGKDVELRCDPISGHTALYWYRQSLGQGLEFLIYFQGNSAPDKSGLPSDRFSAERTGGSVSTLTIQRTQQEDSAVYLCASSPRTGNTEAFFGQGTRLTVV.

The chain combines TRBV19 with TRBJ1-2; D is perhaps TRBD1 (6 bases). The germline gives CDR1 LNHDA, CDR2 SQIVND (reference sequence). V shed 7 bases and J shed 7 bases, with 22 bases lying between them. This CDR3 has 15 amino acids. The CDR3 reads CASTKAGAGTTGYTF. The CDR3 nucleotides are TGTGCCAGTACGAAAGCGGGGGCAGGCACTACTGGCTACACCTTC.

The chain combines TRBV29-1 with TRBJ1-4, with unresolved D. The germline gives CDR1 SQVTM, CDR2 ANQGSEA. CDR3 length: 13 residues. V was clipped by 6 bases and J by 7 bases, with 15 bases between them. CDR3 in amino acids: CSVWEGEGEKLFF. In DNA, the CDR3 is TGCAGCGTGTGGGAGGGAGAAGGTGAAAAACTGTTTTTT.

V usage is TRBV9 and J usage is TRBJ2-1; 8 bases are a match to TRBD2. The CDR3 has 16 amino acids. Germline V gene data show CDR1 as SGDLS and CDR2 as YYNGEE. V lost 0 bases and J lost 7; bases outside the gene matches: 9. Written as DNA, the CDR3 is TGTGCCAGCAGCGTAGGGCCAGCGGGAGTTTGGAATGAGCAGTTCTTC. This translates into CASSVGPAGVWNEQFF.

CDR3 in DNA: TGTGCCAGCAGCGAGGGCCGGGACAGGATCCTTTATAGCAATCAGCCCCAGCATTTT. Protein: CASSEGRDRILYSNQPQHF. The rearrangement uses TRBV9 and TRBJ1-5; 8 nucleotides align to TRBD1. The CDR3 length is 19 residues. Losses at the gene ends were 3 bases for V and 0 bases for J; bases not matched to a gene: 14. Per the germline V gene, CDR1 is SGDLS and CDR2 is YYNGEE.

V gene TRBV5-4 combines with J gene TRBJ1-4, with 9 bases fitting TRBD1. V was pared by 3 bases and J by 0 bases, with 9 bases of the junction left unmatched. Per germline, CDR1 SGHNT and CDR2 YYREEE (reference sequence). The CDR3 loop spans 18 amino acids. The CDR3 here is CASSSGQGRGPTNEKLFF. The DNA of the CDR3 is TGTGCCAGCAGCTCCGGACAGGGGAGGGGACCAACTAATGAAAAACTGTTTTTT. The entire variable domain, with the rest obtained from reference TRBV5-4 and TRBJ1-4, is as follows: ETGVTQSPTHLIKTRGQQVTLRCSSQSGHNTVSWYQQALGQGPQFIFQYYREEENGRGNFPPRFSGLQFPNYSSELNVNALELDDSALYLCASSSGQGRGPTNEKLFFGSGTQLSVL.

This clone was seen only once. This rearrangement joins TRBV6-5 to TRBJ1-2; TRBD1 is a possible D gene (6 bases). This CDR3 comprises 14 residues. Germline-derived CDR1 and CDR2 are MNHEY and SVGAGI. V lost 6 bases to trimming and J lost 4 bases, with 15 bases between them. CDR3 loop: CASSRDTLPYGYTF. CDR3 nucleotide sequence: TGTGCCAGCAGCCGGGACACCCTCCCCTATGGCTACACCTTC.

To note about this clone: Other DNA variants within this sample encode the same CDR3. The chain joins TRBV28 to TRBJ2-3, with D possibly being TRBD1 (6 bases). The CDR3 runs to 12 residues. Germline V gives CDR1 MDHEN, CDR2 SYDVKM. The ends were cut back, 6 bases at V and 3 bases at J, with 7 bases in the middle. This chain's CDR3 is CASSQGTDTQYF. CDR3 DNA: TGTGCCAGCAGCCAGGGGACAGATACGCAGTATTTT. The whole variable domain, remainder taken from reference TRBV28 and TRBJ2-3, is DVKVTQSSRYLVKRTGEKVFLECVQDMDHENMFWYRQDPGLGLRLIYFSYDVKMKEKGDIPEGYSVSREKKERFSLILESASTNQTSMYLCASSQGTDTQYFGPGTRLTVL.

V is TRBV6-6 and J is TRBJ2-1, with D possibly being TRBD2 (5 bases). Germline CDR1 reads MNHNY; CDR2 reads SVGAGI (reference sequence). Trimming took off 5 bases at V and 4 bases at J, with 18 bases between the two ends. The CDR3 has 16 amino acids. CDR3 protein: CASSPTLGLGYNEQFF. CDR3 DNA: TGTGCCAGCAGTCCCACCTTAGGACTCGGTTACAATGAGCAGTTCTTC.

This chain uses TRBV4-3 with TRBJ2-7, with 9 bases lining up with TRBD1. The CDR3 runs 16 residues. Per germline, CDR1 LGHNA and CDR2 YSLEER. V gave up 0 bases and J gave up 3 bases; unmatched junction bases: 6. The CDR3 bases are TGCGCCAGCAGCCAAGAGCTAGGGACAGGGCTCTACGAGCAGTACTTC. It is translated as CASSQELGTGLYEQYF.

The rearrangement uses TRBV9 and TRBJ2-7; possibly TRBD2 for D (5 bases). The CDR3 consists of 16 residues. CDR1 and CDR2 (germline): SGDLS, YYNGEE. Trimming removed 3 bases at V and 0 bases at J, with 16 bases between. The CDR3 coding sequence is TGTGCCAGCAGCGCCGAGGACCGGACTGGCTCCTACGAGCAGTACTTC. This gives the protein CASSAEDRTGSYEQYF.

The rearrangement joins TRBV10-1 to TRBJ2-3, with 7 positions matching TRBD2. V dropped 8 bases and J dropped 0; count of bases not matched to a gene: 8. CDR3 size: 15 residues. Germline CDR1 reads WNHNN; CDR2 reads SYGVQD (reference sequence). The CDR3, as DNA: TGCGCCAGCTCCTTCGGGGGGATTAGCACAGATACGCAGTATTTT. It is translated as CASSFGGISTDTQYF.

Worth noting for this clone: The same CDR3 is also encoded by other DNA sequences in this sample. The V gene is TRBV5-1, the J gene TRBJ2-5; D might be TRBD1 or TRBD2, each matching 5 bases. The CDR3 extends over 13 amino acids. Trimming stripped 0 bases from V and 5 bases from J, with 8 bases between. Germline V gene sequence: CDR1 SGHRS, CDR2 YFSETQ. CDR3 in amino acids: CASSLGGMETQYF. The CDR3 bases are TGCGCCAGCAGCTTGGGGGGGATGGAGACCCAGTACTTC.

The chain recombines TRBV11-2 with TRBJ2-7; 9 positions agree with TRBD2. Trimming cost V 2 bases and J 5 bases; bases outside gene matches: 4. CDR1 SGHAT and CDR2 FQNNGV come from the germline V gene. The CDR3 sequence is 14 residues long. The CDR3 loop reads CASSLRGLANEQYF. The CDR3 DNA reads TGTGCCAGCAGCTTAAGGGGACTAGCAAACGAGCAGTACTTC. Full variable domain (outside the CDR3, taken from reference TRBV11-2 and TRBJ2-7): EAGVAQSPRYKIIEKRQSVAFWCNPISGHATLYWYQQILGQGPKLLIQFQNNGVVDDSQLPKDRFSAERLKGVDSTLKIQPAKLEDSAVYLCASSLRGLANEQYFGPGTRLTVT.

The chain carries TRBV27 and TRBJ2-7, with 12 positions matching TRBD2. This CDR3 has 14 amino acids. Germline CDR1 is MNHEY and CDR2 is SMNVEV (reference sequence). V trimming: 5 bases; J trimming: 3 bases; junction bases outside the gene matches: 2. This CDR3 is CASSRTSGVYEQYF. CDR3 bases: TGTGCCAGCAGTAGGACTAGCGGGGTCTACGAGCAGTACTTC.

This chain joins TRBV19 and TRBJ1-2, with D unclear. The V gene's germline CDR1 is LNHDA and CDR2 SQIVND (reference sequence). V dropped 3 bases and J dropped 7 bases, with 18 bases sitting between them. The CDR3 is made up of 15 amino acids. CDR3 nucleotide sequence: TGTGCCAGTAGTATGAGCATCCGGGCCCCTAGTGGCTACACCTTC. Amino acids: CASSMSIRAPSGYTF. The full variable domain, in which reference TRBV19 and TRBJ1-2 provide the parts outside the CDR3, is DGGITQSPKYLFRKEGQNVTLSCEQNLNHDAMYWYRQDPGQGLRLIYYSQIVNDFQKGDIAEGYSVSREKKESFPLTVTSAQKNPTAFYLCASSMSIRAPSGYTFGSGTRLTVV.

This sequence joins TRBV4-1 and TRBJ2-7; D may be TRBD1 or TRBD2 (5 bases each). V shed 1 base and J shed 2 bases, with 24 bases lying between them. The CDR3 spans 19 residues. Germline CDR1 and CDR2: MGHRA and YSYEKL. The CDR3 sequence: CASSQASHYLAGTTYEQYF. DNA of the CDR3: TGCGCCAGCAGCCAAGCGTCGCATTATCTCGCCGGGACGACCTACGAGCAGTACTTC.

The rearrangement joins TRBV21-1 to TRBJ2-7. TRBV21-1 is described as a pseudogene. The CDR3 runs 16 residues. CDR3 loop: CASSKAGSGGAREQYF. CDR3 nucleotides: TGTGCCAGCAGCAAAGCGGGGTCAGGGGGGGCACGGGAGCAGTACTTC.

V gene TRBV4-3 combines with J gene TRBJ1-1; D remains unclear. Germline CDR1 and CDR2: LGHNA and YSLEER. There are 16 residues in the CDR3. V was cut by 1 base and J by 0 bases, with 12 bases left in between. The CDR3 DNA reads TGCGCCAGCAGCCAAGCCACCTATCTATTGAACACTGAAGCTTTCTTT. Its protein product is CASSQATYLLNTEAFF.

The chain uses TRBV18 and TRBJ2-5, with 10 bases lining up with TRBD2. Losses at the gene ends were 3 bases for V and 2 bases for J; bases not matched to a gene: 21. The CDR3 extends over 21 amino acids. The germline V gene encodes CDR1 KGHSH and CDR2 LQKENI. The CDR3 DNA reads TGTGCCAGCTCACCCAATTCACTAGCGGGAAGTACTATTTCACGGCAAGAGACCCAGTACTTC. Its protein is CASSPNSLAGSTISRQETQYF.

The chain has TRBV19 and TRBJ2-3, with 7 bases identical to TRBD2. The CDR3 spans 15 residues. V lost 3 bases, J lost 4 bases, and 7 bases stayed unmatched. Looked up from germline, CDR1 is LNHDA and CDR2 is SQIVND (reference sequence). The CDR3 reads CASSIVGGRADTQYF. The CDR3 DNA reads TGTGCCAGTAGTATCGTGGGAGGGAGAGCAGATACGCAGTATTTT.

The chain has TRBV30 and TRBJ2-5; a weak D match, TRBD2 (5 bases). Trimming took off 2 bases at V and 5 bases at J, with 9 bases between the two ends. Germline lookup yields CDR1 GTSNPN and CDR2 SVGIG (reference sequence). This CDR3 has 12 amino acids. CDR3 coding DNA: TGTGCCTGGAGTCACTCGGGGGAGACCCAGTACTTC. Translation gives CAWSHSGETQYF.

This clone has just one count. The V gene is TRBV28, the J gene TRBJ2-1; 8 nucleotides align to TRBD2. The CDR3 is 16 residues long. The germline CDR1 and CDR2 sequences are MDHEN and SYDVKM. Trimming at V came to 7 bases and at J to 4 bases, leaving 12 bases not matched to a gene. The CDR3 region has the DNA TGTGCCAGCACCCTTCCGGGCGGGGGGATTTACAATGAGCAGTTCTTC. Translated, it gives CASTLPGGGIYNEQFF.

J is TRBJ1-1 and V is TRBV2, with D unresolved. There are 14 residues in the CDR3. With 3 bases removed from V and 0 bases from J, the gap between germline ends came to 8 bases. Germline V gene lookup returns CDR1 SNHLY and CDR2 FYNNEI. The CDR3 sequence is CASSDVRLNTEAFF. DNA for the CDR3: TGTGCCAGCAGTGATGTCAGGCTGAACACTGAAGCTTTCTTT.